The T cell receptor beta chain described here comes from a study of CD8 T cells in ankylosing spondylitis. Study-level findings and limits: A TCR beta motif made of fewer than 10 highly homologous variants seemed typical of ankylosing spondylitis blood. Clones tied to disease were said to be significantly enriched in matched ankylosing spondylitis synovial fluid.

Points on this clonotype: The antigen remains unidentified.

Trimming left V 6 bases short and J 10 bases short, with 28 bases between. Germline V CDR1 and CDR2: DFQATT, SNEGSKA (reference sequence). The CDR3 runs to 16 residues. Molecular-barcoded quantitative 5'-RACE produced these TCR beta libraries. Each CDR3 protein gets one entry after TCRdb re-called the 5' RACE reads with MiXCR. This sample yields 390,000 or so distinct CDR3 sequences, of which 20% to 25% are seen a single time; less than 20% belongs to the top ten. Input material: blood, either unsorted or a sorted T cell fraction (not recorded which). The V gene is TRBV20-1, the J gene TRBJ2-1; either TRBD1 or TRBD2 may supply D (5 bases each). The clonotype was recovered from a male donor with ankylosing spondylitis. The DNA for the CDR3 is TGCAGTGCGCTAGGGGCCGGGGCTAGCTCAAAGGGCGAGCAGTTCTTC. Translation: CSALGAGASSKGEQFF.